This TCR beta chain derives from a study of OX40 agonist ivuxolimab in advanced cancers. Overall study: Head and neck, renal cell, melanoma or hepatocellular carcinoma were the cancers that dose-escalation patients had.

Excluded were patients having autoimmune disease history or systemic immunosuppression. The data were produced by immunoSEQ multiplex PCR, yet TCRdb's version contains in-frame clones alone and is incomplete. Seen here are just over 60,000 clones, approximately 92% observed once, and the top ten hold about 0.58%. V was pared by 7 bases and J by 6 bases, with 21 bases of the junction left unmatched. The CDR3 has 17 amino acids. CDR1 MNHEY and CDR2 SMNVEV come from the germline V gene (reference sequence). This TCR derives from an adult with an advanced solid tumor such as melanoma, head and neck, liver or kidney cancer. J is TRBJ2-7 and V is TRBV27; 7 bases line up with TRBD1. The material sequenced was CD4+ or CD8+ T cells sorted from blood, taken in a trial of the OX40 agonist ivuxolimab. The chain's CDR3 is CASTTVQGRTRGGEQYF. DNA for the CDR3: TGTGCCAGCACCACCGTACAGGGGCGCACCCGGGGTGGCGAGCAGTACTTC.